This is a list of T cell receptor beta chains from one sample in a study of blood T cells in healthy people across ages. From the 5' RACE reads, TCRdb called clonotypes with MiXCR, one entry per CDR3 protein. Among about 670,000 distinct CDR3 sequences listed, approximately 52% were seen once. Sequenced sample: blood. The receptors derive from a woman older than 75 in good health. Each CDR3 is given with its conserved first and last residue. Fields, in order: clone size, V gene, J gene, D gene, CDR3 protein, CDR3 DNA. A D gene is named only where the DNA matches it firmly. Only some rows state a clone size, as once, few, many or a class for expanded clones.

size: -
V: TRBV20-1
J: TRBJ2-1
D: TRBD2
CDR3: CSASGTSLNEQFF
DNA: TGCAGTGCTTCCGGGACTAGTTTAAATGAGCAGTTCTTC

size: few
V: TRBV3-1
J: TRBJ2-7
D: TRBD2
CDR3: CASSQDIAGGPGEQYF
DNA: TGTGCCAGCAGCCAAGACATAGCGGGAGGGCCTGGAGAGCAGTACTTC

size: -
V: TRBV3-1
J: TRBJ2-7
D: TRBD2
CDR3: CASSQIPGLAGGRTAYEQYF
DNA: TGTGCCAGCAGCCAGATACCGGGACTAGCGGGAGGAAGGACCGCCTACGAGCAGTACTTC

size: -
V: TRBV29-1
J: TRBJ2-3
D: -
CDR3: CSVQAGTDTQYF
DNA: TGCAGCGTTCAGGCTGGCACAGATACGCAGTATTTT

size: -
V: TRBV12-5
J: TRBJ1-1
D: -
CDR3: CASGLSRNTEAFF
DNA: TGTGCTAGTGGTTTGAGTAGGAACACTGAAGCTTTCTTT

size: many
V: TRBV28
J: TRBJ2-7
D: TRBD2
CDR3: CASSVRTSYAEQYF
DNA: TGTGCCAGCAGTGTAAGGACTAGTTATGCCGAGCAGTACTTC

size: many
V: TRBV14
J: TRBJ2-3
D: -
CDR3: CASSQGGPQDWVHTQYF
DNA: TGTGCCAGCAGCCAAGGGGGACCCCAAGACTGGGTTCATACGCAGTATTTT

size: few
V: TRBV12-3/TRBV12-4
J: TRBJ1-2
D: -
CDR3: CATGLTGSGGYTF
DNA: TGTGCCACCGGGTTAACGGGTTCGGGCGGCTACACCTTC

size: few
V: TRBV6-6
J: TRBJ2-7
D: TRBD2
CDR3: CASSTGTIYEQYF
DNA: TGTGCCAGCAGTACCGGGACTATCTACGAGCAGTACTTC

size: many
V: TRBV20-1
J: TRBJ2-7
D: TRBD2
CDR3: CSASQTGTSSWEQYF
DNA: TGCAGTGCTTCTCAAACAGGGACTAGTTCTTGGGAGCAGTACTTC

size: many
V: TRBV6-4
J: TRBJ2-3
D: TRBD2
CDR3: CASSVAGGPSSPQYF
DNA: TGTGCCAGCAGTGTCGCGGGAGGGCCGTCCTCCCCTCAGTATTTT

size: -
V: TRBV6-6
J: TRBJ1-2
D: TRBD1
CDR3: CASSGPTGANYGYTF
DNA: TGTGCCAGCTCTGGGCCAACAGGGGCTAACTATGGCTACACCTTC

size: many
V: TRBV3-1
J: TRBJ2-3
D: TRBD2
CDR3: CASSLGLVDTDTQYF
DNA: TGTGCCAGCAGCCTCGGACTAGTCGACACAGATACGCAGTATTTT

size: many
V: TRBV6-5
J: TRBJ2-3
D: TRBD1
CDR3: CASSPAGTGGSTDTQYF
DNA: TGTGCCAGCAGTCCCGCCGGGACAGGGGGTAGCACAGATACGCAGTATTTT

size: -
V: TRBV20-1
J: TRBJ2-3
D: TRBD2
CDR3: CSASPAGLAGAITDTQYF
DNA: TGCAGTGCTAGTCCAGCGGGACTAGCGGGGGCCATCACAGATACGCAGTATTTT

size: -
V: TRBV6-6
J: TRBJ2-7
D: TRBD2
CDR3: CASSIPAGGSNEQYF
DNA: TGTGCCAGCAGCATCCCGGCGGGAGGATCCAATGAGCAGTACTTC

size: many
V: TRBV6-5
J: TRBJ1-2
D: -
CDR3: CASSYRNSYGYTF
DNA: TGTGCCAGCAGTTACAGAAACAGCTATGGCTACACCTTC

size: -
V: TRBV7-9
J: TRBJ2-5
D: TRBD2
CDR3: CASRTGTSGVQETQYF
DNA: TGTGCCAGCAGAACCGGGACTAGCGGCGTACAAGAGACCCAGTACTTC

size: -
V: TRBV19
J: TRBJ1-2
D: -
CDR3: CASSTPGHTYGYTF
DNA: TGTGCCAGTAGTACTCCGGGACACACCTATGGCTACACCTTC

size: -
V: TRBV7-9
J: TRBJ2-3
D: -
CDR3: CASSLEGTPTDTQYF
DNA: TGTGCCAGCAGCTTAGAAGGGACTCCCACAGATACGCAGTATTTT

size: many
V: TRBV7-2
J: TRBJ2-5
D: TRBD2
CDR3: CASSLRGTREETQYF
DNA: TGTGCCAGCAGCTTACGTGGGACTAGGGAGGAGACCCAGTACTTC

size: many
V: TRBV7-3
J: TRBJ1-2
D: TRBD1
CDR3: CASSSGQGTGYTF
DNA: TGTGCCAGCAGCTCCGGACAGGGGACCGGCTACACCTTC

size: many
V: TRBV5-1
J: TRBJ2-3
D: TRBD2
CDR3: CASSSSTSGGGADTQYF
DNA: TGCGCCAGCAGCTCGTCCACTAGCGGAGGAGGGGCAGATACGCAGTATTTT

size: many
V: TRBV5-1
J: TRBJ2-5
D: -
CDR3: CASSLVAGPQETQYF
DNA: TGCGCCAGCAGCTTGGTGGCGGGACCCCAAGAGACCCAGTACTTC

size: many
V: TRBV18
J: TRBJ1-2
D: -
CDR3: CASSPNRRLGFNYGYTF
DNA: TGTGCCAGCTCACCAAATCGACGGTTGGGATTTAACTATGGCTACACCTTC

size: -
V: TRBV20-1
J: TRBJ2-1
D: -
CDR3: CSAKSPQNNEQFF
DNA: TGCAGTGCCAAATCTCCTCAGAACAATGAGCAGTTCTTC

size: few
V: TRBV20-1
J: TRBJ2-2
D: TRBD2
CDR3: CSARVPSGGTGELFF
DNA: TGCAGTGCTAGAGTTCCCAGCGGGGGGACCGGGGAGCTGTTTTTT

size: -
V: TRBV6-5
J: TRBJ2-5
D: -
CDR3: CASRREQYF
DNA: TGTGCCAGTCGTCGAGAGCAGTACTTC

size: -
V: TRBV4-2
J: TRBJ2-2
D: -
CDR3: CASSQPINGGNGELFF
DNA: TGTGCCAGCAGCCAACCCATTAACGGCGGGAACGGGGAGCTGTTTTTT

size: -
V: TRBV6-5
J: TRBJ2-1
D: -
CDR3: CASSYRGTSPNEQFF
DNA: TGTGCCAGCAGTTACCGCGGAACTAGCCCCAATGAGCAGTTCTTC

size: many
V: TRBV5-1
J: TRBJ2-1
D: TRBD2
CDR3: CASSTLTSGRSYNEQFF
DNA: TGCGCCAGCAGCACCTTGACTAGCGGGAGATCCTACAATGAGCAGTTCTTC

size: -
V: TRBV5-1
J: TRBJ2-1
D: -
CDR3: CASSFSGSSYKEQFF
DNA: TGCGCCAGCAGCTTCAGCGGAAGCTCCTACAAGGAGCAGTTCTTC

size: -
V: TRBV9
J: TRBJ2-7
D: -
CDR3: CASSVVEGTSEQYF
DNA: TGTGCCAGCAGCGTAGTGGAGGGGACAAGCGAGCAGTACTTC

size: -
V: TRBV5-5
J: TRBJ2-2
D: -
CDR3: CASSPWGIANTGELFF
DNA: TGTGCCAGCAGCCCGTGGGGGATTGCGAACACCGGGGAGCTGTTTTTT

size: -
V: TRBV6-6
J: TRBJ2-1
D: TRBD1
CDR3: CASSYSGQGVSNEQFF
DNA: TGTGCCAGCAGTTACTCCGGCCAGGGGGTCAGCAATGAGCAGTTCTTC

size: -
V: TRBV6-6
J: TRBJ2-3
D: -
CDR3: CASSYYGASTDMQYF
DNA: TGTGCCAGCAGTTACTACGGGGCTTCCACAGACATGCAGTATTTT

size: -
V: TRBV4-1
J: TRBJ1-1
D: -
CDR3: CASSHKRGTLNTEAFF
DNA: TGCGCCAGCAGCCATAAGAGAGGGACACTAAACACTGAAGCTTTCTTT

size: -
V: TRBV28
J: TRBJ2-7
D: TRBD2
CDR3: CASITSGAYNEQYF
DNA: TGTGCCAGCATAACTAGCGGGGCCTACAATGAGCAGTACTTC

size: -
V: TRBV5-1
J: TRBJ1-4
D: -
CDR3: CASSLDLGAATNEKLFF
DNA: TGCGCCAGCAGCTTGGATTTGGGGGCGGCAACTAATGAAAAACTGTTTTTT

size: -
V: TRBV6-2/TRBV6-3
J: TRBJ2-3
D: -
CDR3: CASSYPLMTASTDTQYF
DNA: TGTGCCAGCAGTTACCCCTTAATGACAGCTAGCACAGATACGCAGTATTTT

size: -
V: TRBV3-1
J: TRBJ2-7
D: -
CDR3: CASGSRTYEQYF
DNA: TGTGCCAGCGGGTCGAGAACCTACGAGCAGTACTTC

size: -
V: TRBV6-4
J: TRBJ2-1
D: -
CDR3: CASSDRQGVWSEQFF
DNA: TGTGCCAGCAGTGACCGGCAGGGAGTGTGGAGTGAGCAGTTCTTC

size: many
V: TRBV5-1
J: TRBJ2-5
D: TRBD1
CDR3: CASSLVPGQLQETQYF
DNA: TGCGCCAGCAGCTTGGTCCCGGGACAGCTACAAGAGACCCAGTACTTC

size: -
V: TRBV6-5
J: TRBJ1-1
D: TRBD1
CDR3: CASTGQGAEAFF
DNA: TGTGCCAGCACCGGACAGGGCGCTGAAGCTTTCTTT

size: few
V: TRBV6-1
J: TRBJ2-1
D: TRBD1
CDR3: CASSESRTGLNEQFF
DNA: TGTGCCAGCAGTGAAAGTAGGACAGGGCTGAATGAGCAGTTCTTC

size: few
V: TRBV15
J: TRBJ2-6
D: -
CDR3: CATSRDGNRLRANVLTF
DNA: TGTGCCACCAGCAGAGATGGTAACAGGCTCCGAGCCAACGTCCTGACTTTC

size: -
V: TRBV7-2
J: TRBJ1-2
D: TRBD1
CDR3: CASSTRQGAGGYTF
DNA: TGTGCCAGCAGCACCCGACAGGGGGCGGGAGGCTACACCTTC

size: -
V: TRBV4-2
J: TRBJ2-3
D: TRBD2
CDR3: CASSQESQLAGATDTQYF
DNA: TGTGCCAGCAGCCAAGAATCGCAACTAGCGGGGGCCACAGATACGCAGTATTTT

size: few
V: TRBV5-1
J: TRBJ2-1
D: TRBD2
CDR3: CASSSLAGGQSNEQFF
DNA: TGCGCCAGCAGCTCCCTAGCGGGGGGGCAGAGCAATGAGCAGTTCTTC

size: once
V: TRBV10-3
J: TRBJ2-1
D: TRBD1
CDR3: CASGTGDFNNEQFF
DNA: TGTGCCAGCGGGACAGGGGACTTTAACAATGAGCAGTTCTTC

size: many
V: TRBV5-1
J: TRBJ1-2
D: -
CDR3: CASSLWRGPEGYTF
DNA: TGCGCCAGCAGCTTGTGGCGGGGACCGGAAGGCTACACCTTC

size: -
V: TRBV20-1
J: TRBJ2-5
D: -
CDR3: CSATGDSGTQETQYF
DNA: TGCAGTGCTACGGGGGACAGTGGAACCCAAGAGACCCAGTACTTC

size: -
V: TRBV7-2
J: TRBJ2-7
D: -
CDR3: CASSNGAYEQYF
DNA: TGTGCCAGCAGCAATGGGGCCTACGAGCAGTACTTC

size: -
V: TRBV25-1
J: TRBJ2-5
D: -
CDR3: CAISETATQETQYF
DNA: TGTGCCATCAGTGAAACTGCCACCCAAGAGACCCAGTACTTC